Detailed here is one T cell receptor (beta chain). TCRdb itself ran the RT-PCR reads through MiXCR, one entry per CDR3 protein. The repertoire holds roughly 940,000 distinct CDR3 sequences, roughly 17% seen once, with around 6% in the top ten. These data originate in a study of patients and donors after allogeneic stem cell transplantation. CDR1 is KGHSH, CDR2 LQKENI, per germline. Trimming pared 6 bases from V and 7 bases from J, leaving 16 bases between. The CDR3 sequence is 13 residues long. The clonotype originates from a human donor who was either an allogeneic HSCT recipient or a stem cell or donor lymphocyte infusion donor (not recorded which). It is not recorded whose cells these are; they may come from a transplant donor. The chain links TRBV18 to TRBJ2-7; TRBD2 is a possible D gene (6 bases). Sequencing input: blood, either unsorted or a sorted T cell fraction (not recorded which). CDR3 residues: CASSHGTAREQYF. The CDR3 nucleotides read TGTGCCAGCTCGCACGGGACTGCTAGGGAGCAGTACTTC.